This T cell receptor beta chain was recovered during a study of early T cells in non-severe SARS-CoV-2 infection. Across the whole study: Chains from this unsorted whole-blood bulk RNA could not be paired.

The TCR library protocol was used to attach unique molecular identifiers. These identifiers were attached to individual cDNA molecules. TCRdb re-called the 5' RACE reads through MiXCR, storing one row per CDR3 protein. The sample has around 37,000 distinct CDR3 sequences, nearly 10% seen once. The ends were cut back, 3 bases at V and 1 base at J, with 12 bases in the middle. CDR3 length: 15 residues. Looked up from germline, CDR1 is SGHNT and CDR2 is YENEEA. This clonotype showed up many times. Material: whole blood. The sequence was obtained from an adult who was a healthcare worker with PCR-confirmed SARS-CoV-2 infection or an uninfected control (not recorded which). The chain carries TRBV11-3 and TRBJ2-5; D is unresolved. The CDR3 loop is CASSFGLDSQETQYF. The CDR3 region has the DNA TGTGCCAGCAGCTTCGGATTAGACTCCCAAGAGACCCAGTACTTC.